Presented here are 5 T cell receptor beta chains from one specimen sequenced in a study of blood T cell repertoires in COVID-19 (dated by TCRdb to 2020 to 2021). Libraries came from the immunoSEQ multiplex PCR assay. The immuneACCESS repertoire file appears here via TCRdb, limited to in-frame rearrangements. These files lack a portion of the clones; in checked studies, under half of the deficit traces to unresolved V genes, and the cause of the others is not known. This sample gives a few hundred thousand clones in total; approximately 82% of them show up just once. The ten largest clones represent roughly 3.3% of the sample. The material sequenced was peripheral blood. The receptors here all came from a woman younger than 35 with acute or convalescent COVID-19.

The chain joins TRBV6-2 or TRBV6-3 to TRBJ2-7, with 12 bases that match TRBD2. Germline CDR1 reads MNHEY; CDR2 reads SVGEGT. The CDR3 spans 17 residues. The junction had 8 bases not matched to a gene; V was cut back by 3 bases and J by 2 bases. CDR3 protein: CASSYHPSGRAAYEQYF. The CDR3 coding sequence is TGTGCCAGCAGTTATCACCCTAGCGGGAGGGCCGCCTACGAGCAGTACTTC.

The CDR3 bases are TGTGCCAGCAGCAACCATGGGGACAGGGGTACCGGGGAGCTGTTTTTT. This sequence encodes CASSNHGDRGTGELFF. The V gene is TRBV11-3, the J gene TRBJ2-2, with 10 bases that match TRBD1. The length of the CDR3 is 16 residues. Germline V gene lookup returns CDR1 SGHNT and CDR2 YENEEA. Unmatched junction bases numbered 8, after V lost 5 bases and J lost 5 bases.

This chain joins TRBV29-1 and TRBJ2-1; 11 nucleotides line up with TRBD1. The V segment lost 6 bases and the J segment 4 bases; nucleotides outside the gene matches: 5. The length of the CDR3 is 14 residues. The germline CDR1 and CDR2 sequences are SQVTM and ANQGSEA. This CDR3 reads CSVGQGEPYNEQFF. The CDR3 DNA follows: TGCAGCGTGGGACAGGGGGAACCATACAATGAGCAGTTCTTC.

J is TRBJ2-4 and V is TRBV5-1, with 11 bases aligning to TRBD1. The germline V gene encodes CDR1 SGHRS and CDR2 YFSETQ. The ends lost 0 bases at V and 5 bases at J; junction bases unmatched: 4. The CDR3 totals 16 residues. CDR3 bases: TGCGCCAGCAGCTTGGTAGGGGGACAGGGGGAAAACATTCAGTACTTC. The encoded protein is CASSLVGGQGENIQYF.

The chain links TRBV6-2 or TRBV6-3 to TRBJ2-7; 10 bases map to TRBD2. The V segment lost 3 bases and the J segment 7 bases; nucleotides outside the gene matches: 9. The CDR3 contains 15 residues. The germline V gene encodes CDR1 MNHEY and CDR2 SVGEGT. The CDR3 here is CASSYRLAGAAEQYF. DNA for the CDR3: TGTGCCAGCAGTTATCGGCTAGCGGGAGCGGCGGAGCAGTACTTC.